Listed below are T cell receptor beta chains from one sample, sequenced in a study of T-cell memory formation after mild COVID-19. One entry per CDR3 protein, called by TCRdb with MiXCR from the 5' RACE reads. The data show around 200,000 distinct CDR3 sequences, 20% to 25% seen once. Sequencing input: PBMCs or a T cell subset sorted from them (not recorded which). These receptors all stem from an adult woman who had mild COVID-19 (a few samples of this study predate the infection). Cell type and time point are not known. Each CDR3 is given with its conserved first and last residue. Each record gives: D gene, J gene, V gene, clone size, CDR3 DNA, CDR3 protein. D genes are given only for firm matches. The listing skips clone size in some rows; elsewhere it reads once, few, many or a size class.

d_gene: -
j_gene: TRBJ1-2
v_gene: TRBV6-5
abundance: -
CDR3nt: TGTGCCAGCAGATGGACCTCTAACTATGGCTACACCTTC
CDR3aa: CASRWTSNYGYTF

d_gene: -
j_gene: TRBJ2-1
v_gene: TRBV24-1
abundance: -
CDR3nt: TGTGCCACCAGTGAACCCCCTGAGCAGTTCTTC
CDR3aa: CATSEPPEQFF

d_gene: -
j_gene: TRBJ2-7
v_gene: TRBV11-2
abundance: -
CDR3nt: TGTGCCAGCAGCTTTTCTGCGGAGCAGTACTTC
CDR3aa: CASSFSAEQYF

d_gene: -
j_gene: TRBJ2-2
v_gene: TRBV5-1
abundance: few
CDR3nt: TGCGCCAGCACGGGACGGGGAAACACCGGGGAGCTGTTTTTT
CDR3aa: CASTGRGNTGELFF

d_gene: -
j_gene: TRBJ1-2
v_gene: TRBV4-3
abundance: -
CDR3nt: TGCGCCAGCAGCCCCGATCGCCGGGGCTCATATGGCTACACCTTC
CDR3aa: CASSPDRRGSYGYTF

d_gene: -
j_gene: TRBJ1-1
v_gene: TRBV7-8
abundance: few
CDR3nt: TGTGCCAGCAGTCCCCGTGGAGCAGGGGAAGCTTTCTTT
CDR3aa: CASSPRGAGEAFF

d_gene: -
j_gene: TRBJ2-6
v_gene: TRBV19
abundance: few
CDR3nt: TGTGCCAGTAGCCCTATAACTCCCGCTGGGGCCAACGTCCTGACTTTC
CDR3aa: CASSPITPAGANVLTF

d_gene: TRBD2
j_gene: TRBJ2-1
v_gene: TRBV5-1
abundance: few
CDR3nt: TGCGCCAGCAGCTTAGGCCCCGATCGGGAGGGACTAGTGTTCGATGAGCAGTTCTTC
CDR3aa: CASSLGPDREGLVFDEQFF

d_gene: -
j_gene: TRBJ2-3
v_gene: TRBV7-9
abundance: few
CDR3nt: TGTGCCAGCAGCGAAGATACGCAGTATTTT
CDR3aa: CASSEDTQYF

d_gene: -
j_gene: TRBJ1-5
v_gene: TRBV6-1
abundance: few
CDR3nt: TGTGCCAGCAGTGAATTGGGGTACGATCAGCCCCAGCATTTT
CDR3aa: CASSELGYDQPQHF

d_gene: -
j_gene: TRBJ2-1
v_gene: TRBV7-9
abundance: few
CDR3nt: TGTGCCAGCAGCTTATTTAGCGGAGGGGACAATGAGCAGTTCTTC
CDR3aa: CASSLFSGGDNEQFF

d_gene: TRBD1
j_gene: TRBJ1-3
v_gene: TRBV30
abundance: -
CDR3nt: TGTGCCTGGAGTCCTACAGGGGTCCTCGGAAACACCATATATTTT
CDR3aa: CAWSPTGVLGNTIYF

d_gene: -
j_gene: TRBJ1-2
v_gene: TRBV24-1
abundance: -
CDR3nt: TGTGCCACCTCCGAAGGCAGGGGCTATGGCTACACCTTC
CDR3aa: CATSEGRGYGYTF

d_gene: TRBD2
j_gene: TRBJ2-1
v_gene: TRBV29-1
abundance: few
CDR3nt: TGCAGCGCCCACTCCCCGGGGGGGGAAGTCGCCTACAATGAGCAGTTCTTC
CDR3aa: CSAHSPGGEVAYNEQFF

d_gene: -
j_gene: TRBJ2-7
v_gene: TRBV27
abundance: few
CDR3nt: TGTGCCAGCAGTTTATCGATGGGGGAACCCTCCTACGAGCAGTACTTC
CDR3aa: CASSLSMGEPSYEQYF

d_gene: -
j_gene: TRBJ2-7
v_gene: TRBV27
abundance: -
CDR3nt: TGTGCCAGCAGTTTATCAGGGACCTCCTACGAGCAGTACTTC
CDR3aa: CASSLSGTSYEQYF

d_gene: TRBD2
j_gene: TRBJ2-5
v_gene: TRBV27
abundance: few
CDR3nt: TGTGCCAGCAGTCCCGGGACTAGCGGGTCCCCGGCGCAGGAGACCCAGTACTTC
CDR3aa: CASSPGTSGSPAQETQYF

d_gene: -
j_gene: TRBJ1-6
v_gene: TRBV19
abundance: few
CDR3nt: TGTGCCAGTAGTATGATGGACTCTCCCAATTCACCCCTCCACTTT
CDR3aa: CASSMMDSPNSPLHF

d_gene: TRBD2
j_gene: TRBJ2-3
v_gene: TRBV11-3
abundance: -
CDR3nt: TGTGCCAGCAGCTCCCATGGACTAGCGGGAATGACTGATACGCAGTATTTT
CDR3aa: CASSSHGLAGMTDTQYF

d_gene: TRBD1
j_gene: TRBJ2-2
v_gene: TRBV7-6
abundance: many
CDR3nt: TGTGCCAGCAGCTTACCAGGGGGCCTGAGCACCGGGGAGCTGTTTTTT
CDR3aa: CASSLPGGLSTGELFF

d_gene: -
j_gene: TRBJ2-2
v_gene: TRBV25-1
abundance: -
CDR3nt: TGTGCCAGCAGTGGTTTCGGGGAGCTGTTTTTT
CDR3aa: CASSGFGELFF

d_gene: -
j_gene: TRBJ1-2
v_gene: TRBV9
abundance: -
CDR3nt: TGTGCCAGCAGCCCTTATCATTTGAACGCCCTAGACGGCTACACCTTC
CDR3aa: CASSPYHLNALDGYTF

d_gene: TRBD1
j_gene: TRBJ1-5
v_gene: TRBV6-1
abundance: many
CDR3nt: TGTGCCAGCAGGCCCGGGACAGGGCCCATCGGTAGCAATCAGCCCCAGCATTTT
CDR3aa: CASRPGTGPIGSNQPQHF

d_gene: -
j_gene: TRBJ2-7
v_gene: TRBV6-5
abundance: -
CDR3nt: TGTGCCAGCTCCTACGGGGGAACCTACGAGCAGTACTTC
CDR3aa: CASSYGGTYEQYF

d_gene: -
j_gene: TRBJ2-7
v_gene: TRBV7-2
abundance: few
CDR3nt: TGTGCCAGCAGTATCTTCGCGGGGCCCTCCTACGAGCAGTACTTC
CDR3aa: CASSIFAGPSYEQYF

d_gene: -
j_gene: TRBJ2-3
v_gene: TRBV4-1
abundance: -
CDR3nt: TGCGCCAGCAGCCAAGTTGAGGGGACGGAAGATACGCAGTATTTT
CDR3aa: CASSQVEGTEDTQYF

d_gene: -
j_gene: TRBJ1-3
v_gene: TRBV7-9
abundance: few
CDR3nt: TGTGCCAGCAGCCCACCGGTCGGGGACGAGAACACCATATATTTT
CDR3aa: CASSPPVGDENTIYF

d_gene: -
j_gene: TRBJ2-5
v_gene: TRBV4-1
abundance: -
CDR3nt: TGCGCCAGCAGCCAAGAAGAGCGAGCGAGAGGAGAGACCCAGTACTTC
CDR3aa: CASSQEERARGETQYF

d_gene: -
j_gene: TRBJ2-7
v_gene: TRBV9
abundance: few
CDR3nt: TGTGCCAGCAGCGTTGGCATATCGAACTACGAGCAGTACTTC
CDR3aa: CASSVGISNYEQYF

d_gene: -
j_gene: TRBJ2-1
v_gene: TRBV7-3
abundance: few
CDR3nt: TGTGCCAGCAGTCCTATGGGGGGGCCCCTTAATGAGCAGTTCTTC
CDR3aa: CASSPMGGPLNEQFF

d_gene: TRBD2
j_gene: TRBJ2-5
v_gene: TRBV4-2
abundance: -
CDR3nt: TGTGCCAGCAGCTCAAAAGGGACTAGCGGGAACCAAGAGACCCAGTACTTC
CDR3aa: CASSSKGTSGNQETQYF

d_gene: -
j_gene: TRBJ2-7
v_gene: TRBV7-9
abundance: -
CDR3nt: TGTGCCAGCAGCTTAATAACAAAAAGGTACTTC
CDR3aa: CASSLITKRYF

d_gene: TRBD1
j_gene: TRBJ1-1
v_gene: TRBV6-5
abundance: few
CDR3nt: TGTGCCAGCAGTTTAGCACAGGGGGGACCTGAAGCTTTCTTT
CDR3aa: CASSLAQGGPEAFF

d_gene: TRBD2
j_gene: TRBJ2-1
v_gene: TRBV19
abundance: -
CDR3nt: TGTGCCAGTAGTACGCTGACCCCAGGACTAGCGCGTAGGGATGAGCAGTTCTTC
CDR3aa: CASSTLTPGLARRDEQFF

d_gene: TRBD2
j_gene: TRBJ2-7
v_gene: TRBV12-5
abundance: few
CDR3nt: TGTGCTAGTGGTTCCGGACTAGCGGGAGTCGGTTCCTACGAGCAGTACTTC
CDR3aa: CASGSGLAGVGSYEQYF

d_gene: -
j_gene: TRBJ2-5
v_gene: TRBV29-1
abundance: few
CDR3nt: TGCAGCGTTGAAGCTGAGGGGTCGGTGGAGACCCAGTACTTC
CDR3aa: CSVEAEGSVETQYF

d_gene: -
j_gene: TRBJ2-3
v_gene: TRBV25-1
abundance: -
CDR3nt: TGTGCCAGCAGTATAAGCGGCCACACAGATACGCAGTATTTT
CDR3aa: CASSISGHTDTQYF

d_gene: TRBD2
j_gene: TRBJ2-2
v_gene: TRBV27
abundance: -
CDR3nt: TGTGCCAGCAGTCTTGGGACTAACGGAATCGGGGAGCTGTTTTTT
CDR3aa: CASSLGTNGIGELFF

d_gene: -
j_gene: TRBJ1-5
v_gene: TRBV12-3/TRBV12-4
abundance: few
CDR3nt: TGTGCCAGCAGTAACCAGGGTCAGCCCCAGCATTTT
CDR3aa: CASSNQGQPQHF

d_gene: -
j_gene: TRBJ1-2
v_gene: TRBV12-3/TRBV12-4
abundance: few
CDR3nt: TGTGCCAGCAGTTTAAATCGGATTGGGGACATCAATGGCTACACCTTC
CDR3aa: CASSLNRIGDINGYTF

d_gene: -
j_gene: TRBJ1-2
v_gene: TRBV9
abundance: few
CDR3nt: TGTGCCAGCAGCACCCCGGGACTTCCAGGACGTGACTATGGCTACACCTTC
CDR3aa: CASSTPGLPGRDYGYTF

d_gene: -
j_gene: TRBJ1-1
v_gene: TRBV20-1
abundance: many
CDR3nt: TGCAGTGCTAGAGACCCCGGGATGAACACTGAAGCTTTCTTT
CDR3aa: CSARDPGMNTEAFF

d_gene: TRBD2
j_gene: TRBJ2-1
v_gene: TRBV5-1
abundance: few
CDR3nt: TGCGCCAGCAGCTTGGTACTAGCGGAAAATGAGCAGTTCTTC
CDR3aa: CASSLVLAENEQFF

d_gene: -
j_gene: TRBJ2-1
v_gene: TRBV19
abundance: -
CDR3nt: TGTGCCAGTAGTGGTGCCTCCTGGGGCAATGAGCAGTTCTTC
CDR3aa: CASSGASWGNEQFF

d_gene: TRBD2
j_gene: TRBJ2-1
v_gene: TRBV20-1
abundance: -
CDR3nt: TGCAGTGCTAGAGGGCGTACTAGCGGGAACAATGAGCAGTTCTTC
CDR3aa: CSARGRTSGNNEQFF

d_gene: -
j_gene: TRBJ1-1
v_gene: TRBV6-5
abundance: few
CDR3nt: TGTGCCAGCAGTTACTATGGTGAAGCTTTCTTT
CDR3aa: CASSYYGEAFF

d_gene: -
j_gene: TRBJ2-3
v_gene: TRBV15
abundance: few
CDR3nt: TGTGCCACCAGCAGAGGGGGGGGCGAGGCAGATACGCAGTATTTT
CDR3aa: CATSRGGGEADTQYF

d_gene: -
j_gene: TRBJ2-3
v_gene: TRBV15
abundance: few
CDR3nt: TGTGCCACCAGCAGGACGGGTACTAGCACAGATACGCAGTATTTT
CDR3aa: CATSRTGTSTDTQYF

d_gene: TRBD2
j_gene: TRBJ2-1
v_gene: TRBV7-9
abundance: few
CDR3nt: TGTGCCAGCAGCCAAACTAGCGGGAGGGCCTACAATGAGCAGTTCTTC
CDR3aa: CASSQTSGRAYNEQFF

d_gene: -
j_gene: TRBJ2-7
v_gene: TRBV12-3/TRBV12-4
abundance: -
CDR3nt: TGTGCCAGCAGTCCCTCCCGTGGGCAGACTCCCTACGAGCAGTACTTC
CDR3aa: CASSPSRGQTPYEQYF

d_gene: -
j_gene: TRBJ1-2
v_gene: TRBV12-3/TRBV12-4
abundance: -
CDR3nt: TGTGCCAGCAGTTTAGGGGCAGGGCGGTTGACTGGCTACACCTTC
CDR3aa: CASSLGAGRLTGYTF

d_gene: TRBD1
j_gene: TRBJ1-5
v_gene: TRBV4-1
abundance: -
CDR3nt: TGCGCCAGCAGCCTATCCGGGACAGGGAGTGATCAGCCCCAGCATTTT
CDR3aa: CASSLSGTGSDQPQHF

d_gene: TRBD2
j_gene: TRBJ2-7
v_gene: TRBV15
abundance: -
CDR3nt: TGTGCCACCCGTGGCGGGAGCTCCTACGAGCAGTACTTC
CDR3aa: CATRGGSSYEQYF

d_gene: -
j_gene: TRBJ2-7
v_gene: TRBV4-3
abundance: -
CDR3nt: TGCGCCAGCAGCCAAGCCCAGAGCGCCCACGAGCAGTACTTC
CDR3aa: CASSQAQSAHEQYF

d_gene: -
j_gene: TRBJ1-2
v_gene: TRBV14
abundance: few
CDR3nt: TGTGCCAGCAGCCGGGACCCTAACTATGGCTACACCTTC
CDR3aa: CASSRDPNYGYTF

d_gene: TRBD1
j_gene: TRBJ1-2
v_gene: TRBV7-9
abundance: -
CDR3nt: TGTGCCAGCAGCGGGCCGGGACAGGGAGTCTATGGCTACACCTTC
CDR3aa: CASSGPGQGVYGYTF

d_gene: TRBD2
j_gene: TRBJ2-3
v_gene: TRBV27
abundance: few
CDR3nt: TGTGCCAGCAGTCCTGGGACTAGCGGGACCCTAGATACGCAGTATTTT
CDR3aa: CASSPGTSGTLDTQYF